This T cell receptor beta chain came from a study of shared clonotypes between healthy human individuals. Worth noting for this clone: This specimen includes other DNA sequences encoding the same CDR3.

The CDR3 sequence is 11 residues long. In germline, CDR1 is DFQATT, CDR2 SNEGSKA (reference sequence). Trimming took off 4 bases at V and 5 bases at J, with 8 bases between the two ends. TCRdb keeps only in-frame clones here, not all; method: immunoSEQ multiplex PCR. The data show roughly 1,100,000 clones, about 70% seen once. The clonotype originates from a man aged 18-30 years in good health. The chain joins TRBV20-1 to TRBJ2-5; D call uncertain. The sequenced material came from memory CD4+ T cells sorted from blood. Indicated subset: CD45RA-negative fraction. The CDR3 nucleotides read TGCAGTGCTACCAGTAGCGAGACCCAGTACTTC. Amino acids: CSATSSETQYF.